The clone carrying this T cell receptor beta chain was seen ten or more times. No antigen is known for it. With 10-nucleotide random UMIs included, cDNA was synthesized by 5'RACE. TCRdb used MiXCR to reprocess the 5' RACE reads, holding one entry per CDR3 protein. The sample includes about 66,000 distinct CDR3 sequences, almost 4% of them seen just once. The sample comes from a study of neurological immune-mediated disorders. Looking at the study overall: Relapsing-remitting forms accounted for most of the roughly 34 multiple sclerosis patients and secondary progressive forms for 3.

Whole-study results and caveats: No link was found between any clinical or MRI feature and the multiple sclerosis repertoire cluster. Phylogenetic grouping placed 18 of 34 multiple sclerosis patients' repertoires in one related-CDR3 cluster, a possible signature.

V lost 1 base to trimming and J lost 3 bases, with 9 bases between them. The CDR3 loop spans 14 amino acids. CDR1 and CDR2 (germline): SGHTA, FQGNSA. This chain uses TRBV7-2 with TRBJ1-2; D call uncertain. The sequencing sample was made of PBMCs. This TCR came from a man aged 25-45 years with multiple sclerosis. As DNA, the CDR3 is TGTGCCAGCAGCTTAGTCAGTTCCGACTATGGCTACACCTTC. Residues: CASSLVSSDYGYTF.